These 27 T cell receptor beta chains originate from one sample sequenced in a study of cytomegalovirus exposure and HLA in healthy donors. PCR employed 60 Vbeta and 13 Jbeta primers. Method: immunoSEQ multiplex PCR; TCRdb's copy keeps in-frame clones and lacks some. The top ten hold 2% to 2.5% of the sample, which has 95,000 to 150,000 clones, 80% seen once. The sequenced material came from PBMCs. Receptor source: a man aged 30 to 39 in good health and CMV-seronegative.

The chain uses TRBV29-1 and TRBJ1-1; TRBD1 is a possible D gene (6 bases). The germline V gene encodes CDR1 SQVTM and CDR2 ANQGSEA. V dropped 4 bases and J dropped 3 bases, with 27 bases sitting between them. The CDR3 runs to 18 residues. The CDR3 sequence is CSVVTPNKQGFRDTEAFF. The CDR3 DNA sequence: TGCAGCGTTGTCACACCCAATAAACAGGGCTTCAGGGACACTGAAGCTTTCTTT.

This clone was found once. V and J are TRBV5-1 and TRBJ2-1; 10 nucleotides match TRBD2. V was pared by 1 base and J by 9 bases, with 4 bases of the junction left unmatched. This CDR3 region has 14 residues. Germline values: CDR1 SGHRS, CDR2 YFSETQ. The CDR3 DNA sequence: TGCGCCAGCAGCTTGACTAGCGGGACTATTGAGCAGTTCTTC. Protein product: CASSLTSGTIEQFF.

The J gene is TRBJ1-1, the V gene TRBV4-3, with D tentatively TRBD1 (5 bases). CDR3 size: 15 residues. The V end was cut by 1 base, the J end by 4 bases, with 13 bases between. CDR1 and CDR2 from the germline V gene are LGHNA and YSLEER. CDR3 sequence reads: CASSQGSGGGTEAFF. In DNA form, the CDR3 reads TGCGCCAGCAGCCAAGGGTCGGGGGGAGGCACTGAAGCTTTCTTT.

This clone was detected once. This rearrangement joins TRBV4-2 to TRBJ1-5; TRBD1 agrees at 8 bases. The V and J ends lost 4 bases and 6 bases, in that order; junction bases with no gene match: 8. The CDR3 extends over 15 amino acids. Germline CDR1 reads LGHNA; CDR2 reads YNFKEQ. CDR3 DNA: TGTGCCAGCAGCCTCGGACAGGGCGGGAGTCAGCCCCAGCATTTT. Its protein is CASSLGQGGSQPQHF.

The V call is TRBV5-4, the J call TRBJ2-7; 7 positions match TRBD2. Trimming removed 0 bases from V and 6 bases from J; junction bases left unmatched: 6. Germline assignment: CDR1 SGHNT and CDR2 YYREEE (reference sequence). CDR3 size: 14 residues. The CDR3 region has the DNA TGTGCCAGCAGCTTGGATGCTAGCGGAAGCGAGCAGTACTTC. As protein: CASSLDASGSEQYF.

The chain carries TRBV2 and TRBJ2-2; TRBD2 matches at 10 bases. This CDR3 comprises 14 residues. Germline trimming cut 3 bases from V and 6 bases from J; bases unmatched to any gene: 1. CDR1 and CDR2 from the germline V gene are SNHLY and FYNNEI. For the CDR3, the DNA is TGTGCCAGCAGTGACGGACTAGCGGCCGGGGAGCTGTTTTTT. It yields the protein CASSDGLAAGELFF.

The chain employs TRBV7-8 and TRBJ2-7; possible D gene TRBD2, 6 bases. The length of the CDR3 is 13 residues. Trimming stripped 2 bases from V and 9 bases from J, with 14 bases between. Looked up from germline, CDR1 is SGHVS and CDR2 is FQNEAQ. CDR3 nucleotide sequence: TGTGCCAGCAGCTTAACGGAGGGCTCTAGGCAGTACTTC. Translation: CASSLTEGSRQYF.

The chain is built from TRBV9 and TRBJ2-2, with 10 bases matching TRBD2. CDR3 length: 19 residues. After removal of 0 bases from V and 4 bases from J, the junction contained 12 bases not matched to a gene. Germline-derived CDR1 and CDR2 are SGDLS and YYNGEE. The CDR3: CASSVEVSGGAGSTGELFF. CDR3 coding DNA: TGTGCCAGCAGCGTAGAAGTCAGCGGGGGGGCAGGAAGCACCGGGGAGCTGTTTTTT. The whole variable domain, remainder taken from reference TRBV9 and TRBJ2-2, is DSGVTQTPKHLITATGQRVTLRCSPRSGDLSVYWYQQSLDQGLQFLIQYYNGEERAKGNILERFSAQQFPDLHSELNLSSLELGDSALYFCASSVEVSGGAGSTGELFFGEGSRLTVL.

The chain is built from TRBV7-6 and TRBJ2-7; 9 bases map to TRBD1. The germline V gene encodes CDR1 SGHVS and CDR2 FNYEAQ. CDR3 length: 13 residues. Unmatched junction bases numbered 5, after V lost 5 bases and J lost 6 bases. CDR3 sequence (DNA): TGTGCCAGCAGCGAGGGACAGGGAGGCGAGCAGTACTTC. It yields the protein CASSEGQGGEQYF.

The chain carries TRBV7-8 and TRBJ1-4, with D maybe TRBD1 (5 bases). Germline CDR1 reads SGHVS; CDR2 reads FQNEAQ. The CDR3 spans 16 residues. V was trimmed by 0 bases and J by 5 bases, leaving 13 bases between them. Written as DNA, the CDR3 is TGTGCCAGCAGCTTAGCGGGTGGCAGGGCGAATGAAAAACTGTTTTTT. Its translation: CASSLAGGRANEKLFF.

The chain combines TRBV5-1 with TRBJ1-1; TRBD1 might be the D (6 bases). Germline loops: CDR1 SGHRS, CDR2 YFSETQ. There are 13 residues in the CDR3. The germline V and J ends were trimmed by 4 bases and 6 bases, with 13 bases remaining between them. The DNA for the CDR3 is TGCGCCAGCAGCCTTCGGGGGGCGGCTGAAGCTTTCTTT. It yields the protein CASSLRGAAEAFF.

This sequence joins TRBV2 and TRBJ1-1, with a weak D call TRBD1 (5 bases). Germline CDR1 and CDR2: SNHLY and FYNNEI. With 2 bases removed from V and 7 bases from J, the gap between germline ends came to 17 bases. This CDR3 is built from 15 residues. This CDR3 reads CASSEQIGGELEAFF. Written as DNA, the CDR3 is TGTGCCAGCAGTGAACAGATCGGGGGGGAACTTGAAGCTTTCTTT.

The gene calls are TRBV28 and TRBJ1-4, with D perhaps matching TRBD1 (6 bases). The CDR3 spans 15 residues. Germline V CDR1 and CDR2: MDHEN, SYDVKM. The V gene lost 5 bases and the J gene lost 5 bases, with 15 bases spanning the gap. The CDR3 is CASSPRGGGNEKLFF. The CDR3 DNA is TGTGCCAGCAGTCCTAGGGGAGGGGGGAATGAAAAACTGTTTTTT. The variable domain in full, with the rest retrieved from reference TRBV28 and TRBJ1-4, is DVKVTQSSRYLVKRTGEKVFLECVQDMDHENMFWYRQDPGLGLRLIYFSYDVKMKEKGDIPEGYSVSREKKERFSLILESASTNQTSMYLCASSPRGGGNEKLFFGSGTQLSVL.

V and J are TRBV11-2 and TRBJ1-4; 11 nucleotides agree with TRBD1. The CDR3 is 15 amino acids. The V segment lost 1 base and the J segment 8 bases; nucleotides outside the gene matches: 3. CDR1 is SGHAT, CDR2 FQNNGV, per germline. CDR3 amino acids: CASSLGDRGTEKLFF. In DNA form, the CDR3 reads TGTGCCAGCAGCTTAGGGGACAGGGGGACGGAAAAACTGTTTTTT.

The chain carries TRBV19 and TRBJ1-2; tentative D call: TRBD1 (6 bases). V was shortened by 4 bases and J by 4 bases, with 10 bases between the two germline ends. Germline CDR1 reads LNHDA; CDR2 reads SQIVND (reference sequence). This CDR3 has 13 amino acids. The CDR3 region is CASSKQGVYGYTF. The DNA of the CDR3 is TGTGCCAGTAGTAAACAGGGAGTCTATGGCTACACCTTC. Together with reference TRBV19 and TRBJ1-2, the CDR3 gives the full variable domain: DGGITQSPKYLFRKEGQNVTLSCEQNLNHDAMYWYRQDPGQGLRLIYYSQIVNDFQKGDIAEGYSVSREKKESFPLTVTSAQKNPTAFYLCASSKQGVYGYTFGSGTRLTVV.

The CDR3 protein is CAWSKLREKNIQYF. Written as DNA, the CDR3 is TGTGCCTGGAGCAAGCTCCGGGAGAAAAACATTCAGTACTTC. The rearrangement joins TRBV30 to TRBJ2-4, with TRBD2 as a possible D gene (6 bases). Germline V gene sequence: CDR1 GTSNPN, CDR2 SVGIG (reference sequence). CDR3 length equals 14 residues. V was clipped by 3 bases and J by 4 bases, with 13 bases between them.

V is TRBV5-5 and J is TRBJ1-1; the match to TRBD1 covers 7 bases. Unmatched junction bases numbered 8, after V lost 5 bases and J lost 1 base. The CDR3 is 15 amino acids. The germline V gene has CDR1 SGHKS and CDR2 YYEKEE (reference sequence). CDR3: CASRTTGVWNTEAFF. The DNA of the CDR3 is TGTGCCAGCAGGACTACAGGGGTCTGGAACACTGAAGCTTTCTTT.

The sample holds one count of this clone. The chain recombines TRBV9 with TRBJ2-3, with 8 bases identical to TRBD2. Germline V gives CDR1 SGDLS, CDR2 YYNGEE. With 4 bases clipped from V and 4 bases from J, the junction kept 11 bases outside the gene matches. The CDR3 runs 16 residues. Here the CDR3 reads CASSIDPGGPPDTQYF. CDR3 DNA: TGTGCCAGCAGCATAGACCCGGGGGGGCCGCCAGATACGCAGTATTTT.

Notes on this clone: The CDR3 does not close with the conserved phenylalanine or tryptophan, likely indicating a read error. DNA of the CDR3: TGTGCCAGCAGTCCTCCTACAAGGAGCGAGCAGTACCTC. It yields the protein CASSPPTRSEQYL. The rearrangement uses TRBV6-5 and TRBJ2-7; no firm D call. Trimming shortened V by 5 bases and J by 6 bases, and 14 bases separated the two germline ends. Germline V gene sequence: CDR1 MNHEY, CDR2 SVGAGI. CDR3 length equals 13 residues.

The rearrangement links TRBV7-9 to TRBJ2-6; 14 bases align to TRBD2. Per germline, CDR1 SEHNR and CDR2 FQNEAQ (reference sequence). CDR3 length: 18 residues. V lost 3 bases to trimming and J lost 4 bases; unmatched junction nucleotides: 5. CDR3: CASSLTSGGASGANVLTF. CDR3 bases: TGTGCCAGCAGCTTGACTAGCGGGGGGGCGTCGGGGGCCAACGTCCTGACTTTC.

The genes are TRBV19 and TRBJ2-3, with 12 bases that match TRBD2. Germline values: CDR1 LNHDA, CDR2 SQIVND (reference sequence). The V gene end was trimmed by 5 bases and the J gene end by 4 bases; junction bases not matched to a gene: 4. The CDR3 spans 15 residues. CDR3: CASSPGLAGSDTQYF. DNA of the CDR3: TGTGCCAGTAGTCCTGGACTAGCGGGGTCAGATACGCAGTATTTT.

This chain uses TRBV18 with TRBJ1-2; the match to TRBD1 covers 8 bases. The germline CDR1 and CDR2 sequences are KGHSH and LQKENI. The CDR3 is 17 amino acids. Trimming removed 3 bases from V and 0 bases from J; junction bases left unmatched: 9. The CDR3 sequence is CASSPMDRVQTNYGYTF. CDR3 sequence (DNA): TGTGCCAGCTCACCCATGGACAGGGTACAGACTAACTATGGCTACACCTTC. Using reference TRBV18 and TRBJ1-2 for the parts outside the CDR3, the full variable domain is NAGVMQNPRHLVRRRGQEARLRCSPMKGHSHVYWYRQLPEEGLKFMVYLQKENIIDESGMPKERFSAEFPKEGPSILRIQQVVRGDSAAYFCASSPMDRVQTNYGYTFGSGTRLTVV.

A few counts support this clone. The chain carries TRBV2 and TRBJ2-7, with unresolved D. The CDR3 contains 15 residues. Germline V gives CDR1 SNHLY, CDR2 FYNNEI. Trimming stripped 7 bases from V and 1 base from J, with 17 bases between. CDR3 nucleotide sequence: TGTGCCAGCAAGCCAGGCGCAACTCCTTCCTACGAGCAGTACTTC. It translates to CASKPGATPSYEQYF.

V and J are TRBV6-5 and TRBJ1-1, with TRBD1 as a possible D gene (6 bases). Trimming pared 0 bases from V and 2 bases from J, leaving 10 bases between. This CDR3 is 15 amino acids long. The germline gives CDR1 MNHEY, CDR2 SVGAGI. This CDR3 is CASSYSRGGNTEAFF. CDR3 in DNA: TGTGCCAGCAGTTACTCGAGAGGGGGAAACACTGAAGCTTTCTTT.

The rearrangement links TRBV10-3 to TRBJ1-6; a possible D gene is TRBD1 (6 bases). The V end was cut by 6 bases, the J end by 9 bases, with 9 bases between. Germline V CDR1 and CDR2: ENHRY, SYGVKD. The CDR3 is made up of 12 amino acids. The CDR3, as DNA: TGTGCCATCAGCGCAGGGGTTTCACCCCTCCACTTT. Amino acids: CAISAGVSPLHF.

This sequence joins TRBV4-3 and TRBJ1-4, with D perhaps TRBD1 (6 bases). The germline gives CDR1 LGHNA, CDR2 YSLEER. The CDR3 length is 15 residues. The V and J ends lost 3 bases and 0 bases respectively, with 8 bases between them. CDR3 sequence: CASSQDSATNEKLFF. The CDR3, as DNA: TGCGCCAGCAGCCAGGACAGTGCAACTAATGAAAAACTGTTTTTT.

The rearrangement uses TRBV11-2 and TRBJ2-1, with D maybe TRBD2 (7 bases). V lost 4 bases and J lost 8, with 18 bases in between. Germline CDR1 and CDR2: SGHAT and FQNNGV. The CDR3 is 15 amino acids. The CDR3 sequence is CASSSTRGGIDEQFF. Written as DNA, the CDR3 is TGTGCCAGCAGCTCTACTAGGGGGGGCATCGATGAGCAGTTCTTC.